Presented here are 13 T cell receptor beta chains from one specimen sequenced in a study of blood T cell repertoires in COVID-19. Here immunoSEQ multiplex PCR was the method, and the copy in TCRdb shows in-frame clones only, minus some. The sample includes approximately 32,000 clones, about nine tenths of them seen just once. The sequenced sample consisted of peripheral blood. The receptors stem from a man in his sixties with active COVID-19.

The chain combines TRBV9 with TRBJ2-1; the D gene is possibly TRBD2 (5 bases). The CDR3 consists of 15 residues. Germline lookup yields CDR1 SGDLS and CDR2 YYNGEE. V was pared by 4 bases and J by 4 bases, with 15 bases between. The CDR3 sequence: CASSPFEGAYNEQFF. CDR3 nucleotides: TGTGCCAGCAGCCCCTTTGAGGGAGCATACAATGAGCAGTTCTTC.

The CDR3 DNA is TGTGCCAGCAGCTGGGGCACTGGAGGGGAGACAGATACGCAGTATTTT. Residues: CASSWGTGGETDTQYF. J is TRBJ2-3 and V is TRBV5-5; D is possibly TRBD2 (6 bases). V was clipped by 3 bases and J by 3 bases, with 17 bases between them. This CDR3 region has 16 residues. CDR1 is SGHKS and CDR2 is YYEKEE in the germline V gene (reference sequence).

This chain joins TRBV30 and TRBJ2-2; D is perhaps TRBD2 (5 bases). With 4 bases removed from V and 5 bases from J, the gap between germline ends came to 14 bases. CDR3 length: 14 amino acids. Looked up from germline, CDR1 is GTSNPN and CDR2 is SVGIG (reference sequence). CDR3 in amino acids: CAWTVGAETGELFF. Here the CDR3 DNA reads TGTGCCTGGACGGTGGGAGCGGAAACCGGGGAGCTGTTTTTT.

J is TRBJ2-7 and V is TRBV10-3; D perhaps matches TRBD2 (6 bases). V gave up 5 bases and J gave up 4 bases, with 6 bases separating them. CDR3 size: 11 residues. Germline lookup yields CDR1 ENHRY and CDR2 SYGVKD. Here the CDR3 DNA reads TGTGCCATCAGTCGGGGGTACGAGCAGTACTTC. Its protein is CAISRGYEQYF.

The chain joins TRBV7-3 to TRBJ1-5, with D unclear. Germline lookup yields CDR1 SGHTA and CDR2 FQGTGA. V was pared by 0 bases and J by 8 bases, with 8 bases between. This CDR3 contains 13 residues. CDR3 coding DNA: TGTGCCAGCAGCTTAACGTTCGGAGAGCCCCAGCATTTT. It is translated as CASSLTFGEPQHF.

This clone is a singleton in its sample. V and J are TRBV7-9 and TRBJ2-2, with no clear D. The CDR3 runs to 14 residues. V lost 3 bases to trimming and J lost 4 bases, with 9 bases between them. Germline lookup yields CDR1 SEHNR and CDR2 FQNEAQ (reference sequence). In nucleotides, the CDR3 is TGTGCCAGCAGCTTGTCAGCGCCCACCGGGGAGCTGTTTTTT. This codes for CASSLSAPTGELFF.

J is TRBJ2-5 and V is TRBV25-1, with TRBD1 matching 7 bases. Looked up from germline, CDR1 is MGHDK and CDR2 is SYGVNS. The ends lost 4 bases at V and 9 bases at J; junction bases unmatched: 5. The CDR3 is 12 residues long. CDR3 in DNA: TGTGCCAGCAGTGCTTTTCAGGGGGCCCAGTACTTC. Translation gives CASSAFQGAQYF. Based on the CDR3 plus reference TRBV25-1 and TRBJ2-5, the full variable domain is EADIYQTPRYLVIGTGKKITLECSQTMGHDKMYWYQQDPGMELHLIHYSYGVNSTEKGDLSSESTVSRIRTEHFPLTLESARPSHTSQYLCASSAFQGAQYFGPGTRLLVL.

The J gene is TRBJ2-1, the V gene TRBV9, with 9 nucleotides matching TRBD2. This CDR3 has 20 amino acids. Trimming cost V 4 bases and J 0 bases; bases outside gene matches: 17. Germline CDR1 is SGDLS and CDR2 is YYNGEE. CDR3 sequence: CASSLKRRLAVVLSYNEQFF. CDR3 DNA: TGTGCCAGCAGCTTAAAGAGGAGACTAGCGGTCGTCCTCTCCTACAATGAGCAGTTCTTC. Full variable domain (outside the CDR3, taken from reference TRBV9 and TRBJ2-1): DSGVTQTPKHLITATGQRVTLRCSPRSGDLSVYWYQQSLDQGLQFLIQYYNGEERAKGNILERFSAQQFPDLHSELNLSSLELGDSALYFCASSLKRRLAVVLSYNEQFFGPGTRLTVL.

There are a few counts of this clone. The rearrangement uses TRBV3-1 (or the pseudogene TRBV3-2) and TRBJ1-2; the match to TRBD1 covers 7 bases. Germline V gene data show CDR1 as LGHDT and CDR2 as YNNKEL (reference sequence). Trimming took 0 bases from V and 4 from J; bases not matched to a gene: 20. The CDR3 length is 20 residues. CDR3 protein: CASSQDWGDRAPQSAYGYTF. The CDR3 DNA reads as TGTGCCAGCAGCCAAGATTGGGGAGACAGGGCCCCGCAGAGCGCCTATGGCTACACCTTC.

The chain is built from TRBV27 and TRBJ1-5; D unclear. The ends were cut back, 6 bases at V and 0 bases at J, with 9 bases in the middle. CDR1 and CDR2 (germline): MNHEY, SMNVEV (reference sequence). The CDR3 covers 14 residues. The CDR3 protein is CASSPVNSNQPQHF. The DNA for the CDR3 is TGTGCCAGCAGCCCCGTTAATAGCAATCAGCCCCAGCATTTT.

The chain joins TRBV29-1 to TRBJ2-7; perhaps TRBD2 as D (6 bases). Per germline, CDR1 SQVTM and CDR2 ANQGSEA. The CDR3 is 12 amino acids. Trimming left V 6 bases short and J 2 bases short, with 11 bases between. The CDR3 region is CSVGAGTYEQYF. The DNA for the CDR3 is TGCAGCGTGGGAGCGGGCACCTACGAGCAGTACTTC.

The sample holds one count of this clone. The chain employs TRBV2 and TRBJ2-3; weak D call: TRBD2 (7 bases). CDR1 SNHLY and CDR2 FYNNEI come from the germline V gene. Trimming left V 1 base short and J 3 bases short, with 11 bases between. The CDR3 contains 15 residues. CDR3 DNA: TGTGCCAGCAGTGAAGACGGGGGGCGTACAGATACGCAGTATTTT. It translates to CASSEDGGRTDTQYF. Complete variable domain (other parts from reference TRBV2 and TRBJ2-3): EPEVTQTPSHQVTQMGQEVILRCVPISNHLYFYWYRQILGQKVEFLVSFYNNEISEKSEIFDDQFSVERPDGSNFTLKIRSTKLEDSAMYFCASSEDGGRTDTQYFGPGTRLTVL.

CDR3 in amino acids: CATSTEANEQFF. DNA for the CDR3: TGTGCCACCAGTACAGAAGCCAATGAGCAGTTCTTC. V is TRBV24-1 and J is TRBJ2-1; D not resolved. Between the trimmed V and J ends, which lost 6 bases and 6 bases, there was a span of 8 bases. This CDR3 is 12 amino acids long. The germline CDR1 and CDR2 sequences are KGHDR and SFDVKD.